The entry below gives a single T cell receptor beta chain sequence along with its context. Its specificity is not known. The CDR3 is 15 residues long. Germline-derived CDR1 and CDR2 are SGHTA and FQGNSA. V trimming: 3 bases; J trimming: 4 bases; junction bases outside the gene matches: 9. These data belong to a study of shared clonotypes between healthy human individuals. Findings and caveats of the study: Tissue TCR repertoires likely differ from these blood-only repertoires.

The donor cohort consisted entirely of Caucasian adults residing in Nashville, Tennessee. Only in-frame clones appear in the TCRdb table, and some are missing; sequencing was by immunoSEQ multiplex PCR. The sample has more than 1.2 million clones; approximately 98.5% are singletons. The origin of this receptor is a man aged 25-40 years in good health. The sequencing input was naive CD4+ T cells sorted from blood. The subset is: CD45RA+ positively selected. The gene calls are TRBV7-2 and TRBJ2-7; 7 bases align to TRBD1. Here the CDR3 reads CASSFNYDREYEQYF. CDR3 coding DNA: TGTGCCAGCAGCTTTAACTATGACAGGGAGTACGAGCAGTACTTC.